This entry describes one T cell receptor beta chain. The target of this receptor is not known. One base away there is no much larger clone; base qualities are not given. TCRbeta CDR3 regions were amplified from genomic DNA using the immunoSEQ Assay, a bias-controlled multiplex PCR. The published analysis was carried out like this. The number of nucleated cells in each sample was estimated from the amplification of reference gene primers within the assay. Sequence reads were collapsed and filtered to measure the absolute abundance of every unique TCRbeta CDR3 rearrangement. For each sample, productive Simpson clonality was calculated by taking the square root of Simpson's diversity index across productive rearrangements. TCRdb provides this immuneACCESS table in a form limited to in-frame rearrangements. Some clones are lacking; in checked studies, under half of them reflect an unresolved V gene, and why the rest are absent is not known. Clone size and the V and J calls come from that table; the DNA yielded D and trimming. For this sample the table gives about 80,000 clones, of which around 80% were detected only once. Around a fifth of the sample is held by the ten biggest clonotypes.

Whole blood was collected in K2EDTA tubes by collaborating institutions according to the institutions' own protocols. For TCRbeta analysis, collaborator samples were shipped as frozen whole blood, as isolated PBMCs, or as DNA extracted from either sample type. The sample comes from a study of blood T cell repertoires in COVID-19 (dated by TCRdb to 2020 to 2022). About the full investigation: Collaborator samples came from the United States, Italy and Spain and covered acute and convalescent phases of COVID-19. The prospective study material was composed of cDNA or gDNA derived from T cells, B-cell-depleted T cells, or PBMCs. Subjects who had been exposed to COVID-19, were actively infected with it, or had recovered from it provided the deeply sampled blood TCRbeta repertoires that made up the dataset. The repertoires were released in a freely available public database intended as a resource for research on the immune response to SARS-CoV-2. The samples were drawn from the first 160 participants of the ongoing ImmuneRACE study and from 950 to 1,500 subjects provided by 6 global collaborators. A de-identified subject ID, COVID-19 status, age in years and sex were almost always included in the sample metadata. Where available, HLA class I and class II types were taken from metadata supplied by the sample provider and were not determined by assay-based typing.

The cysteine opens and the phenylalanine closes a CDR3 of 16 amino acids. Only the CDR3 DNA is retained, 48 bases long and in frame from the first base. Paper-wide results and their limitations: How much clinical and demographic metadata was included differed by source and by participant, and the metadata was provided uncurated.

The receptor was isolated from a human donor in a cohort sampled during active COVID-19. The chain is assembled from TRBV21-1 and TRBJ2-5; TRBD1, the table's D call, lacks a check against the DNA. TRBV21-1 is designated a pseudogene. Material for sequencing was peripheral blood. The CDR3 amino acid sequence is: CASSLHWTGGQETQYF. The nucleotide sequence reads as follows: TGTGCCAGCAGTTTACATTGGACAGGGGGACAAGAGACCCAGTACTTC.